Listed here are 20 T cell receptor beta chains from one sample, sequenced in a study of OX40 agonist ivuxolimab in advanced cancers. Library prep was done by the immunoSEQ multiplex PCR assay. TCRdb obtained this table from immuneACCESS and retained in-frame rearrangements with V and J assigned. These tables miss some clones; where compared with another copy, unresolved V genes account for less than half of the shortfall, and the remainder is unexplained. A total of more than 70,000 clones appear in this sample, almost 85% of them only once. The top ten clonotypes cover just under 25% of the sample. The source material was CD4+ or CD8+ T cells sorted from blood, sampled in a trial of the OX40 agonist ivuxolimab. The receptors were sampled from an adult with an advanced solid tumor such as melanoma, head and neck, liver or kidney cancer.

The chain combines TRBV15 with TRBJ1-3; 8 positions agree with TRBD1. The germline CDR1 and CDR2 sequences are LNHNV and YYDKDF (reference sequence). There are 15 residues in the CDR3. The ends lost 7 bases at V and 2 bases at J; junction bases unmatched: 7. The DNA of the CDR3 is TGTGCCACCACCCCGGACAGGGCGGCTGGAAACACCATATATTTT. It is translated as CATTPDRAAGNTIYF. The complete variable domain, with remaining parts taken from reference TRBV15 and TRBJ1-3, reads DAMVIQNPRYQVTQFGKPVTLSCSQTLNHNVMYWYQQKSSQAPKLLFHYYDKDFNNEADTPDNFQSRRPNTSFCFLDIRSPGLGDTAMYLCATTPDRAAGNTIYFGEGSWLTVV.

This rearrangement joins TRBV5-4 to TRBJ1-4; D is unclear. This CDR3 has 15 residues. Trimming pared 2 bases from V and 8 bases from J, leaving 16 bases between. Per germline, CDR1 SGHNT and CDR2 YYREEE (reference sequence). CDR3 residues: CASSLRGGKGEKLFF. The DNA for the CDR3 is TGTGCCAGCAGCTTACGGGGAGGAAAAGGGGAAAAACTGTTTTTT.

This chain uses TRBV2 with TRBJ1-2; 9 bases are a match to TRBD1. The CDR3 contains 15 residues. Germline assignment: CDR1 SNHLY and CDR2 FYNNEI. V gave up 1 base and J gave up 7 bases; unmatched junction bases: 7. The CDR3 sequence is CASSEGTGARSGYTF. The CDR3 nucleotides read TGTGCCAGCAGTGAAGGGACAGGGGCACGGAGTGGCTACACCTTC.

The chain carries TRBV19 and TRBJ1-1, with D possibly TRBD1 on 6 matching bases. Between the trimmed V and J ends, which lost 7 bases and 5 bases, there was a span of 11 bases. The CDR3 extends over 12 amino acids. In germline, CDR1 is LNHDA, CDR2 SQIVND (reference sequence). Here the CDR3 reads CASKKGGTEAFF. The CDR3 DNA follows: TGTGCCAGTAAGAAGGGGGGAACTGAAGCTTTCTTT.

This clone was counted ten times or more. The chain recombines TRBV5-4 with TRBJ2-3, with 10 positions matching TRBD2. CDR1 SGHNT and CDR2 YYREEE come from the germline V gene (reference sequence). The CDR3 has 15 residues. The V segment lost 3 bases and the J segment 6 bases; nucleotides outside the gene matches: 7. Here the CDR3 reads CASSSLTAGGDTQYF. The DNA of the CDR3 is TGTGCCAGCAGCTCCCTCACAGCGGGGGGGGATACGCAGTATTTT.

The CDR3 DNA follows: TGCAGCGCGACAGATTACAATGAGCAGTTCTTC. Encoded protein: CSATDYNEQFF. The J gene is TRBJ2-1, the V gene TRBV29-1, with D possibly matching TRBD1 (5 bases). The CDR3 is 11 amino acids. Trimming took off 7 bases at V and 4 bases at J, with 8 bases between the two ends. CDR1 and CDR2 from the germline V gene are SQVTM and ANQGSEA.

V and J are TRBV28 and TRBJ1-3, with D perhaps TRBD1 (5 bases). V lost 10 bases and J lost 8, with 15 bases in between. CDR3 size: 12 residues. Germline V lookup: CDR1 MDHEN, CDR2 SYDVKM. The CDR3 reads CATGAGSDTIYF. CDR3 sequence (DNA): TGTGCCACCGGAGCAGGGTCGGACACCATATATTTT.

CDR3 coding DNA: TGTGCCAGCTCACCCTACAGGACTGAAGCTTTCTTT. The encoded protein is CASSPYRTEAFF. The rearrangement joins TRBV18 to TRBJ1-1, with D perhaps TRBD1 (5 bases). V was clipped by 3 bases and J by 5 bases, with 7 bases between them. Germline CDR1 KGHSH, CDR2 LQKENI. There are 12 residues in the CDR3.

V gene TRBV19 combines with J gene TRBJ2-7; tentative D call: TRBD1 (6 bases). The CDR3 is made up of 13 amino acids. Germline V gene data show CDR1 as LNHDA and CDR2 as SQIVND (reference sequence). Trimming removed 5 bases at V and 3 bases at J, with 11 bases between. CDR3 coding DNA: TGTGCCAGTAGTGCCACACAGGGCTACGAGCAGTACTTC. This sequence encodes CASSATQGYEQYF. Using reference TRBV19 and TRBJ2-7 for the parts outside the CDR3, the full variable domain is DGGITQSPKYLFRKEGQNVTLSCEQNLNHDAMYWYRQDPGQGLRLIYYSQIVNDFQKGDIAEGYSVSREKKESFPLTVTSAQKNPTAFYLCASSATQGYEQYFGPGTRLTVT.

The V gene is TRBV2, the J gene TRBJ2-5, with 8 bases identical to TRBD2. J was trimmed by 2 bases and V by 5 bases; bases with no gene match: 4. The CDR3 sequence is 14 residues long. Germline CDR1 reads SNHLY; CDR2 reads FYNNEI. CDR3 bases: TGTGCCAGCAGTACGGGGGGGGTTCAAGAGACCCAGTACTTC. Translated: CASSTGGVQETQYF.

This clone was counted a few times. The chain uses TRBV19 and TRBJ1-3, with a weak D call TRBD1 (6 bases). The germline V gene encodes CDR1 LNHDA and CDR2 SQIVND (reference sequence). Trimming removed 5 bases at V and 4 bases at J, with 12 bases between. This CDR3 spans 14 amino acids. This CDR3 reads CASSSNRAGNTIYF. In DNA, the CDR3 is TGTGCCAGTAGTTCCAACAGGGCGGGAAACACCATATATTTT.

The rearrangement uses TRBV13 and TRBJ2-1, with D tentatively TRBD1 (5 bases). CDR1 is PRHDT and CDR2 is FYEKMQ in the germline V gene (reference sequence). The V gene lost 0 bases and the J gene lost 6 bases, with 15 bases spanning the gap. CDR3 length equals 16 residues. The CDR3 protein is CASSLGLGASSNEQFF. The CDR3, as DNA: TGTGCCAGCAGCTTAGGCCTAGGGGCGTCTTCCAATGAGCAGTTCTTC.

The V gene is TRBV11-3, the J gene TRBJ1-6; a weak D match, TRBD1 (6 bases). Germline loops: CDR1 SGHNT, CDR2 YENEEA. The CDR3 loop spans 15 amino acids. V shed 2 bases and J shed 7 bases, with 12 bases lying between them. The CDR3 is CASSLSGTTNSPLHF. DNA for the CDR3: TGTGCCAGCAGCTTATCCGGGACAACCAATTCACCCCTCCACTTT. Variable domain in full (rest from reference TRBV11-3 and TRBJ1-6): EAGVVQSPRYKIIEKKQPVAFWCNPISGHNTLYWYLQNLGQGPELLIRYENEEAVDDSQLPKDRFSAERLKGVDSTLKIQPAELGDSAVYLCASSLSGTTNSPLHFGNGTRLTVT.

The genes are TRBV2 and TRBJ1-2; no reliable D call. V gave up 1 base and J gave up 10 bases, with 16 bases separating them. Germline assignment: CDR1 SNHLY and CDR2 FYNNEI. CDR3 length equals 14 residues. CDR3 loop: CASSEGLAVFTYTF. CDR3 nucleotide sequence: TGTGCCAGCAGTGAAGGCTTGGCTGTATTTACCTACACCTTC.

The V and J genes are TRBV6-1 and TRBJ2-7, with TRBD2 matching 8 bases. V was pared by 4 bases and J by 2 bases, with 4 bases of the junction left unmatched. The CDR3 length is 14 residues. The germline V gene has CDR1 MNHNS and CDR2 SASEGT. CDR3 in amino acids: CASSATSAPYEQYF. The CDR3 coding sequence is TGTGCCAGCAGTGCGACTAGCGCTCCCTACGAGCAGTACTTC.

J is TRBJ2-5 and V is TRBV30; the match to TRBD1 covers 7 bases. In germline, CDR1 is GTSNPN, CDR2 SVGIG (reference sequence). Trimming cost V 3 bases and J 0 bases; bases outside gene matches: 7. The CDR3 length is 15 residues. The CDR3: CAWSGKGTDQETQYF. CDR3 in DNA: TGTGCCTGGAGCGGAAAAGGGACAGACCAAGAGACCCAGTACTTC.

This chain uses TRBV4-2 with TRBJ2-5; 14 positions agree with TRBD2. V was pared by 1 base and J by 4 bases, with 11 bases of the junction left unmatched. This CDR3 comprises 19 residues. Per the germline V gene, CDR1 is LGHNA and CDR2 is YNFKEQ. The CDR3 region has the DNA TGTGCCAGCAGCCAAGTGGGACTAGCGGGAGCGCTCTTAGGAGAGACCCAGTACTTC. Translating gives CASSQVGLAGALLGETQYF.

About this clone: The same CDR3 arises from other DNA sequences in this sample as well. The chain recombines TRBV27 with TRBJ2-3; no definite D call. The length of the CDR3 is 15 residues. Trimming cost V 6 bases and J 6 bases, with 19 bases left between them. In germline, CDR1 is MNHEY, CDR2 SMNVEV (reference sequence). Written as DNA, the CDR3 is TGTGCCAGCAGGCCCCTTCTAATACCGCCCGATACGCAGTATTTT. The encoded protein is CASRPLLIPPDTQYF.

The chain joins TRBV4-3 to TRBJ2-3; D is uncertain. Germline CDR1 and CDR2: LGHNA and YSLEER. Trimming stripped 2 bases from V and 2 bases from J, with 5 bases between. CDR3 length: 13 residues. Here the CDR3 reads CASSQPSTDTQYF. The CDR3 DNA follows: TGCGCCAGCAGCCAACCATCCACAGATACGCAGTATTTT.

The CDR3 reads CASSLMGSTDTQYF. For the CDR3, the DNA is TGTGCCAGCAGCTTAATGGGAAGCACAGATACGCAGTATTTT. The chain employs TRBV11-3 and TRBJ2-3; D gene ambiguous. V lost 2 bases and J 0 bases, leaving 6 bases between the germline ends. This CDR3 contains 14 residues. Germline CDR1 reads SGHNT; CDR2 reads YENEEA.